Following are 25 T cell receptor beta chains from one sample sequenced in a study of T cells in women clearing cervical HPV infection. Sequenced by immunoSEQ multiplex PCR; TCRdb stores in-frame clones only, minus some. This sample's clone table lists roughly 15,000 clones. The sequencing sample was made of blood buffy coat. The receptors shown here come from a woman between 18 and 70 years old with a cervical HPV16 infection that either progressed to CIN3+ or cleared (not recorded which).

Worth noting for this clone: The read falls 3 residues short of the CDR3 end, and the missing part is taken from the germline J gene. The rearrangement joins TRBV11-2 to TRBJ2-3; the D is unclear. CDR1 SGHAT and CDR2 FQNNGV come from the germline V gene. The V end lost 5 bases, the J end lost 2 bases, and 8 bases lay between the germline ends. The CDR3 sequence is 13 residues long. CDR3 amino acids: CASSPPNTDTQYF. The CDR3 DNA, read in part, is TGTGCCAGCAGCCCCCCTAACACAGATACG.

Concerning this clone: The read ends 3 residues shy of where the CDR3 ends; the end is completed using the germline J gene. This rearrangement joins TRBV7-9 to TRBJ2-7; 7 nucleotides align to TRBD1. CDR3 length equals 15 residues. Trimming at V came to 4 bases and at J to 3 bases, leaving 9 bases not matched to a gene. Looked up from germline, CDR1 is SEHNR and CDR2 is FQNEAQ (reference sequence). The CDR3 spells CASSSPSGTDYEQYF. The sequenced part of the CDR3 DNA is TGTGCCAGCAGCTCCCCTTCCGGGACAGACTACGAG.

Note on this clone: The read is 3 residues too short to cover the CDR3 end, so that end is filled in from the germline J gene. The chain uses TRBV12-3 or TRBV12-4 and TRBJ2-1; TRBD2 matches at 9 bases. Trimming took 4 bases from V and 4 from J; bases not matched to a gene: 5. The CDR3 consists of 15 residues. CDR3 sequence reads: CASSSGGGGYNEQFF. Incomplete CDR3 DNA: TGTGCCAGCAGTTCCGGCGGGGGGGGTTACAATGAG.

Concerning this clone itself: The sequenced fragment ends 3 residues before the CDR3 boundary, so the rest is inferred from the germline J gene. Within the sample, other DNA sequences also encode this same CDR3. This sequence joins TRBV5-6 and TRBJ1-2; D uncertain. The CDR3 is made up of 13 amino acids. Germline CDR1 SGHDT, CDR2 YYEEEE. V was clipped by 4 bases and J by 6 bases, with 13 bases between them. CDR3 bases read: TGTGCCAGCAGCCCCGTGGGCGGGGATGGC. Residues: CASSPVGGDG. The whole CDR3 reads CASSPVGGDGYTF.

With respect to this clone: The CDR3 end is not reached by the read, which stops 3 residues before it; the germline J gene fills it in. V usage is TRBV30 and J usage is TRBJ1-4, with 7 bases identical to TRBD1. Germline V CDR1 and CDR2: GTSNPN, SVGIG (reference sequence). This CDR3 is built from 14 residues. The CDR3 here is CAWSIPGQRSPLFF. The CDR3 bases that were read are TGTGCCTGGAGCATCCCGGGACAGCGATCACCA.

CDR3 loop: CASSPGDGDTEAFF. The DNA read from the CDR3 is TGCGCCAGCAGCCCAGGGGACGGGGACACTGAA. The chain employs TRBV5-1 and TRBJ1-1, with D possibly being TRBD1 (6 bases). The read stops 3 residues short of the end of the CDR3; the missing end is completed from the germline J gene. V lost 4 bases to trimming and J lost 3 bases, with 13 bases between them. The germline gives CDR1 SGHRS, CDR2 YFSETQ. The CDR3 consists of 14 residues.

As concerns this clone: The read comes to an end 3 residues before the CDR3 does, leaving the germline J gene to fill in the end. This chain links TRBV10-1 with TRBJ1-1; D perhaps matches TRBD1 (6 bases). V was cut by 3 bases and J by 1 base, with 6 bases left in between. CDR3 size: 13 residues. Looked up from germline, CDR1 is WNHNN and CDR2 is SYGVQD (reference sequence). CDR3 amino acids: CASSDRGNTEAFF. CDR3 DNA (partial): TGCGCCAGCAGTGACAGGGGGAACACTGAA.

On this clone itself: From the germline J gene comes the end of the CDR3, since the read stops 3 residues before it. The chain carries TRBV23-1 and TRBJ2-7, with D maybe TRBD2 (6 bases). TRBV23-1 is an open reading frame, and its role is uncertain. This CDR3 is built from 19 residues. Trimming took 2 bases from V and 2 from J, leaving 25 bases between them. The sequenced part of the CDR3 DNA is TGCGCCAGCAGTCAAGCGAATCCGGCTTCGGGGACTGGAGCCTACGAG. Residues: CASSQANPASGTGAYE. The full CDR3 protein is CASSQANPASGTGAYEQYF.

As for this clone: The read falls 3 residues short of the CDR3 end, and the missing part is taken from the germline J gene. The rearrangement uses TRBV2 and TRBJ1-1, with 7 positions matching TRBD1. V lost 11 bases and J lost 0; bases outside the gene matches: 3. The germline V gene has CDR1 SNHLY and CDR2 FYNNEI. The CDR3 has 12 residues. The part of the CDR3 DNA that was read is TGTGCCGGGGGACAGATGAACACTGAA. As protein: CAGGQMNTE. In full, the CDR3 reads CAGGQMNTEAFF.

On this clone: The read ends 3 residues before the CDR3 terminus; that terminus is restored from the germline J gene. This rearrangement joins TRBV2 to TRBJ1-4; the D gene is possibly TRBD1 (5 bases). The CDR3 totals 14 residues. Germline CDR1 is SNHLY and CDR2 is FYNNEI. CDR3 DNA, as far as it was read: TGTGCCAGCAGACAGGTATCCTATAATTCACCA. Translated, it gives CASRQVSYNSP. The whole CDR3 region reads CASRQVSYNSPLFF. Using reference TRBV2 and TRBJ1-4 for the parts outside the CDR3, the full variable domain is EPEVTQTPSHQVTQMGQEVILRCVPISNHLYFYWYRQILGQKVEFLVSFYNNEISEKSEIFDDQFSVERPDGSNFTLKIRSTKLEDSAMYFCASRQVSYNSPLFFGSGTQLSVL.

Comment on this clone: With the read ending 3 residues before the CDR3 end, the germline J gene is used to fill in that end. This chain uses TRBV5-4 with TRBJ2-2; 7 positions agree with TRBD1. The CDR3 is 15 residues long. V was pared by 4 bases and J by 5 bases, with 8 bases of the junction left unmatched. Germline loops: CDR1 SGHNT, CDR2 YYREEE (reference sequence). The DNA read from the CDR3 is TGTGCCAGCAGCCCCGGGACAGACAATACCGGGGAG. Protein sequence: CASSPGTDNTGE. The CDR3, in full, reads CASSPGTDNTGELFF.

About this clone itself: The read falls 3 residues short of the CDR3 end, and the missing part is taken from the germline J gene. The V gene is TRBV7-2, the J gene TRBJ2-7; 7 bases fit TRBD2. The CDR3 extends over 14 amino acids. V gave up 4 bases and J gave up 4 bases; unmatched junction bases: 7. CDR1 is SGHTA and CDR2 is FQGNSA in the germline V gene. CDR3 protein: CASSYGQGGYEQYF. CDR3 bases read: TGTGCCAGCAGCTATGGCCAGGGAGGGTACGAG.

On this clone itself: Read data end 3 residues before the CDR3 end; the end is taken from the germline J gene. V gene TRBV6-1 combines with J gene TRBJ2-2, with unresolved D. Germline assignment: CDR1 MNHNS and CDR2 SASEGT. V was pared by 3 bases and J by 4 bases, with 6 bases between. This CDR3 is built from 13 residues. The CDR3 reads CASSDRGTGELFF. CDR3 DNA, as far as it was read: TGTGCCAGCAGTGACCGCGGCACCGGGGAG.

About this clone: The CDR3 goes on 3 residues after the read ends, and that part is filled in from the germline J gene. The chain combines TRBV11-3 with TRBJ2-7; possible D gene TRBD1, 5 bases. This CDR3 has 12 residues. V was shortened by 8 bases and J by 1 base, with 9 bases between the two germline ends. Germline V gene data show CDR1 as SGHNT and CDR2 as YENEEA. The sequenced CDR3 bases are TGTGCCAGCCGCGACAGTTCCTACGAG. It specifies CASRDSSYE. The full CDR3 is CASRDSSYEQYF.

As concerns this clone: Read sequence stops 3 residues before the CDR3 end, and the germline J gene provides the missing end. The V and J genes are TRBV20-1 and TRBJ2-2; the D is unclear. From germline, CDR1 is DFQATT and CDR2 SNEGSKA (reference sequence). The CDR3 extends over 15 amino acids. The CDR3 region is CSARSATEPNEKLFF. The CDR3 bases that were read are TGCAGTGCTAGATCCGCTACAGAGCCTAATGAAAAG.

Worth noting for this clone: The read terminates 3 residues before the CDR3 end, so the remaining end is supplied by the germline J gene. V usage is TRBV12-3 or TRBV12-4 and J usage is TRBJ2-3; 8 bases line up with TRBD2. The CDR3 is made up of 13 amino acids. V lost 7 bases and J lost 5; bases outside the gene matches: 5. CDR3 DNA (partial): TGTGCCAGCAATGGCGGGGGGCGAGATACG. Residues: CASNGGGRDT. The whole CDR3 protein is CASNGGGRDTQYF.

This clone counts as medium-sized by frequency. The read finishes 3 residues shy of the CDR3 end, and the germline J gene is used to complete it. The V call is TRBV20-1, the J call TRBJ2-3; D not resolved. CDR1 is DFQATT and CDR2 is SNEGSKA in the germline V gene (reference sequence). The V gene lost 3 bases and the J gene lost 1 base, with 5 bases spanning the gap. The CDR3 has 12 amino acids. The CDR3 spells CSASRGTDTQYF. CDR3 DNA, as far as it was read: TGCAGTGCTAGCCGGGGCACAGATACG.

With respect to this clone: The read stops 3 residues short of the end of the CDR3; the missing end is completed from the germline J gene. The J gene is TRBJ1-6, the V gene TRBV29-1, with 7 bases identical to TRBD1. This CDR3 region has 12 residues. Germline loops: CDR1 SQVTM, CDR2 ANQGSEA. V lost 7 bases, J lost 7 bases, and 4 bases stayed unmatched. The CDR3 bases that were read are TGCAGCGCGGGACAGACCAATTCACCC. It specifies CSAGQTNSP. The full CDR3 reads CSAGQTNSPLHF.

Frequency places this clone as medium-sized (0.01 to 0.1%). The read falls 3 residues short of the CDR3 end, and the missing part is taken from the germline J gene. The chain combines TRBV18 with TRBJ2-5; unclear D gene. This CDR3 contains 13 residues. The V end lost 3 bases, the J end lost 6 bases, and 11 bases lay between the germline ends. From germline, CDR1 is KGHSH and CDR2 LQKENI. CDR3 sequence: CASSPQGPQTQYF. The covered CDR3 bases are TGTGCCAGCTCACCCCAAGGGCCTCAGACC. Using reference TRBV18 and TRBJ2-5 for the parts outside the CDR3, the full variable domain is NAGVMQNPRHLVRRRGQEARLRCSPMKGHSHVYWYRQLPEEGLKFMVYLQKENIIDESGMPKERFSAEFPKEGPSILRIQQVVRGDSAAYFCASSPQGPQTQYFGPGTRLLVL.

Comment on this clone: The DNA ends 3 residues before the CDR3 does, and the rest of the CDR3 is filled in from the germline J gene. The rearrangement links TRBV30 to TRBJ1-2; D is unresolved. The germline gives CDR1 GTSNPN, CDR2 SVGIG (reference sequence). The CDR3 runs 15 residues. CDR3 sequence reads: CAWSSAAGLYNDYTF. Partial CDR3 DNA: TGTGCCTGGAGTAGTGCGGCGGGCCTCTACAATGAC.

As for this clone: The read gets to within 3 residues of the CDR3 end, and the germline J gene fills in the rest. The J gene is TRBJ1-5, the V gene TRBV18, with 9 bases fitting TRBD1. There are 16 residues in the CDR3. Germline V gene lookup returns CDR1 KGHSH and CDR2 LQKENI. Trimming at V came to 5 bases and at J to 7 bases, leaving 12 bases not matched to a gene. The CDR3 DNA, read in part, is TGTGCCAGCTCAACTGGGACAGGGAGAGCGGAGCAGCCC. The encoded protein is CASSTGTGRAEQP. The full CDR3 is CASSTGTGRAEQPQHF.

Remarks on this clone: The read gets to within 3 residues of the CDR3 end, and the germline J gene fills in the rest. The genes are TRBV15 and TRBJ1-4, with 11 nucleotides matching TRBD1. Germline loops: CDR1 LNHNV, CDR2 YYDKDF (reference sequence). V trimming: 0 bases; J trimming: 7 bases; junction bases outside the gene matches: 4. The CDR3 has 16 amino acids. This CDR3 reads CATSRDLGTGGEKLFF. Incomplete CDR3 DNA: TGTGCCACCAGCAGAGATCTCGGGACAGGGGGTGAAAAA.

As concerns this clone: The CDR3 extends 3 residues past the end of the read, so its final part is completed from the germline J gene. The chain carries TRBV7-9 and TRBJ2-7; 8 bases match TRBD2. CDR3 length: 13 amino acids. With V trimmed by 3 bases and J by 5 bases, 3 bases remained unmatched. Germline-derived CDR1 and CDR2 are SEHNR and FQNEAQ (reference sequence). CDR3 residues: CASSLSGGDEQYF. The DNA read from the CDR3 is TGTGCCAGCAGCTTGAGCGGGGGCGACGAG.

The CDR3 protein is CASSARSGANSPLFF. The covered CDR3 bases are TGTGCCAGCAGCGCTAGGTCAGGGGCCAATTCACCA. This sequence joins TRBV2 and TRBJ1-4, with D perhaps matching TRBD1 (6 bases). The read terminates 3 residues ahead of where the CDR3 ends, so the germline J gene completes it. This CDR3 comprises 15 residues. Per germline, CDR1 SNHLY and CDR2 FYNNEI.

By frequency, this clone is medium-sized. The covered CDR3 bases are TGTGCCAGCTCACGCCAGGGGAACACTGAA. It is translated as CASSRQGNTE. From start to end, the CDR3 is CASSRQGNTEAFF. The rearrangement joins TRBV18 to TRBJ1-1; the D gene is possibly TRBD1 (5 bases). The read ends 3 residues before the CDR3 terminus; that terminus is restored from the germline J gene. Germline CDR1 reads KGHSH; CDR2 reads LQKENI. V gave up 4 bases and J gave up 1 base, with 7 bases separating them. The length of the CDR3 is 13 residues. The full variable domain, its missing parts supplied by reference TRBV18 and TRBJ1-1, is NAGVMQNPRHLVRRRGQEARLRCSPMKGHSHVYWYRQLPEEGLKFMVYLQKENIIDESGMPKERFSAEFPKEGPSILRIQQVVRGDSAAYFCASSRQGNTEAFFGQGTRLTVV.